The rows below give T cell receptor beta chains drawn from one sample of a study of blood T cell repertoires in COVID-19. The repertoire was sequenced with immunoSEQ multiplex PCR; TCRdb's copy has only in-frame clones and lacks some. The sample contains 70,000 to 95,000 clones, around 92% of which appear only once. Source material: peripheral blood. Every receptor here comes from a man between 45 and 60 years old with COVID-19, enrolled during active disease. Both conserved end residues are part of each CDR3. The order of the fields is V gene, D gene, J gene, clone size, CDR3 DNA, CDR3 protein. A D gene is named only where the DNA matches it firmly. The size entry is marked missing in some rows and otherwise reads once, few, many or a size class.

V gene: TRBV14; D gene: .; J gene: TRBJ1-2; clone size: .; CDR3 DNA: TGTGCCAGCAGCCAAGATCAGATCTCAGCTAACTATGGCTACACCTTC; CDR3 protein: CASSQDQISANYGYTF
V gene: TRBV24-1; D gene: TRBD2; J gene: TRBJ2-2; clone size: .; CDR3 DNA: TGTGCCACCAGTGATCCGACTAGCGGGGAGATAGTCGGGGAGCTGTTTTTT; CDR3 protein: CATSDPTSGEIVGELFF
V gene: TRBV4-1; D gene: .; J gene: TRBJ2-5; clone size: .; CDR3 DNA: TGCGCCAGCAGCCAAGTCGGGGGCCAAGAGACCCAGTACTTC; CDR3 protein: CASSQVGGQETQYF
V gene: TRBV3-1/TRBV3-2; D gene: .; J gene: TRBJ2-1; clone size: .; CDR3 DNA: TGTGCCAGCAGCCAAGTGGCAGGGTCCTCTCAGTTCTTC; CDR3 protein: CASSQVAGSSQFF
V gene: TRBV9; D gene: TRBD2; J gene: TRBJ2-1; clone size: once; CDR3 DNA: TGTGCCAGCAGCGTAGTTGCTAGCGGTTACAATGAGCAGTTCTTC; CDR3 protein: CASSVVASGYNEQFF
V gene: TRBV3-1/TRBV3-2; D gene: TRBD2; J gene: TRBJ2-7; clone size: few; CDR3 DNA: TGTGCCAGCCCCTGGGGGAGGGAAACCTACGAGCAGTACTTC; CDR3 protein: CASPWGRETYEQYF
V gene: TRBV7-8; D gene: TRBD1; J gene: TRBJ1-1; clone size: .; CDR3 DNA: TGTGCCAGCAGCAAGACAGGGGAAGCTTTCTTT; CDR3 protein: CASSKTGEAFF
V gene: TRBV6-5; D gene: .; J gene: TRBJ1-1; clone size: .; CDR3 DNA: TGTGCCAGCAGTCCACAGGGCTTCACTGAAGCTTTCTTT; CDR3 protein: CASSPQGFTEAFF
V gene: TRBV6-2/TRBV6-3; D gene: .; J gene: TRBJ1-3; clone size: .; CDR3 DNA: TGTGCCAGCAGTGTGAGCCCGGGAAACACCATATATTTT; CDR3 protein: CASSVSPGNTIYF
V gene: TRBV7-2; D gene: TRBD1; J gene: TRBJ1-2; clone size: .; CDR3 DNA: TGTGCCAGCAGCGGGGGACAGGGAGTCTATGGCTACACCTTC; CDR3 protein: CASSGGQGVYGYTF
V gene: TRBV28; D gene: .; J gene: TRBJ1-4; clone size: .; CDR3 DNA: TGTGCCAGCAGACCAGTGTCAGCAACTAATGAAAAACTGTTTTTT; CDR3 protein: CASRPVSATNEKLFF
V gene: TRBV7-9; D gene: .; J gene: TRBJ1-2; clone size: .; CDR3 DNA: TGTGCCAGCAGCTTAGATAGCGGCTACACCTTC; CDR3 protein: CASSLDSGYTF
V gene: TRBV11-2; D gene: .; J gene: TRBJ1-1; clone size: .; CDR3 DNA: TGTGCCAGCAGCTTAGATGGGGGCGCGCACACTGAAGCTTTCTTT; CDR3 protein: CASSLDGGAHTEAFF
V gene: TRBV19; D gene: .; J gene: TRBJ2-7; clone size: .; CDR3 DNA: TGTGCCAGTAGTACAACATTTTTCCACGAGCAGTACTTC; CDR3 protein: CASSTTFFHEQYF
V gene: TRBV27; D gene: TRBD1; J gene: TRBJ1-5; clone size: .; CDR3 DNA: TGTGCCAGCAGCAAAGGGACAGGGTTAAGCAATCAGCCCCAGCATTTT; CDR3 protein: CASSKGTGLSNQPQHF
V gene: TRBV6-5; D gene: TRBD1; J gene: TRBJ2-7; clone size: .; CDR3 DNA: TGTGCCAGCAGTTCCCCGGGACAGGGGGCTTTCGAGCAGTACTTC; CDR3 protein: CASSSPGQGAFEQYF
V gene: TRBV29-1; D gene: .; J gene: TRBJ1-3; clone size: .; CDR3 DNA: TGCAGCGTTGGGGCAGGACTCTCTGGAAACACCATATATTTT; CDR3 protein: CSVGAGLSGNTIYF
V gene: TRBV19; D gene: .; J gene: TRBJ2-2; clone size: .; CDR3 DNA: TGTGCCACCAAGGATGGGACAACGAACACCGGGGAGCTGTTTTTT; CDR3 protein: CATKDGTTNTGELFF
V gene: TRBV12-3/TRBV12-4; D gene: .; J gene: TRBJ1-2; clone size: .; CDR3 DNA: TGTGCCAGCAGTTTGAGAGGTGGCTACACCTTC; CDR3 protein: CASSLRGGYTF
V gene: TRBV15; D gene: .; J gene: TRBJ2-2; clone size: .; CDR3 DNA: TGTGCCACCCAAGGTGGCAGGGGCACCGGGGAGCTGTTTTTT; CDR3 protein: CATQGGRGTGELFF
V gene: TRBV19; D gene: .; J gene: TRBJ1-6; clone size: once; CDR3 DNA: TGTGCCAGTAGTGCCGCTGGGCAGCCCTATAATTCACCCCTCCACTTT; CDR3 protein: CASSAAGQPYNSPLHF
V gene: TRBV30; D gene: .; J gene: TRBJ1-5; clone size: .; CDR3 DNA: TGTGCCTGGAGTGTGGGTGGAATGAGGAGCCAGCCCCAGCATTTT; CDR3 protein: CAWSVGGMRSQPQHF
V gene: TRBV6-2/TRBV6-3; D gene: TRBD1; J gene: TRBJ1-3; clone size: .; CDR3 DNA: TGTGCCAGCAGTCCCCATCGACAGGGAGTGGGAGGAAACACCATATATTTT; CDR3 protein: CASSPHRQGVGGNTIYF
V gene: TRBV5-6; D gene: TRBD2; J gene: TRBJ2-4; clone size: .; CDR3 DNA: TGTGCCAGCAGCTTGGTGGCTAGCGGGGGCGCCGGGGGCATTCAGTACTTC; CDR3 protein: CASSLVASGGAGGIQYF
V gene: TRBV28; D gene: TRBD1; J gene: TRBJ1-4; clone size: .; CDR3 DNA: TGTGCCAGCACCACGAGGAAGGGGGCCGATGAACAAGAAAAACTGTTTTTT; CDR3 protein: CASTTRKGADEQEKLFF
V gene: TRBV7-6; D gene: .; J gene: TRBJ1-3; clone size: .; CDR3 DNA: TGTGCCAGCAGCTTAGGAGCGATCAGCTCTGGAAACACCATATATTTT; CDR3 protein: CASSLGAISSGNTIYF
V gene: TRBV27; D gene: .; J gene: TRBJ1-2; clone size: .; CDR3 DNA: TGTGCCAGCAGTTTATCCCTCGGTGGTGGCTACACCTTC; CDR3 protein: CASSLSLGGGYTF
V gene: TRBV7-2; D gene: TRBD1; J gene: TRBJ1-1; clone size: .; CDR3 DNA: TGTGCCAGCAGACCGGGACAGTTGGGCACTGAAGCTTTCTTT; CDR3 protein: CASRPGQLGTEAFF
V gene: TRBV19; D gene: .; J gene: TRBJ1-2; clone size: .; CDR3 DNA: TGTGCCAGTACGCCAACCCGAGGTACGCCGAATGGCTACACCTTC; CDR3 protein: CASTPTRGTPNGYTF
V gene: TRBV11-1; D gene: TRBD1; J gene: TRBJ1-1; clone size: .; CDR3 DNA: TGTGCCAGCAGCCCCCGGGACAGAGGGATGAACACTGAAGCTTTCTTT; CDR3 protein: CASSPRDRGMNTEAFF
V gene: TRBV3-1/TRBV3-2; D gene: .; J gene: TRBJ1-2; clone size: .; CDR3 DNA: TGTGCCAGCAGCTCCCGACAGGCCCACTATGGCTACACCTTC; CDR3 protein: CASSSRQAHYGYTF
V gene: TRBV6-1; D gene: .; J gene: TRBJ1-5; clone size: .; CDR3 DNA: TGTGCCAGCAGTGAGTCAGGGAAGAATCAGCCCCAGCATTTT; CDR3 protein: CASSESGKNQPQHF
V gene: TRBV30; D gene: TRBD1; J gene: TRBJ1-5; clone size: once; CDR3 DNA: TGTGCCTGGAGCGCCGGACAGGGACAGCCCCAGCATTTT; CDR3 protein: CAWSAGQGQPQHF
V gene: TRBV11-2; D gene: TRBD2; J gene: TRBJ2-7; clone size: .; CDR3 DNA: TGTGCCAGCAGCTCAACTAGCGGGGTATACGAGCAGTACTTC; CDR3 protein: CASSSTSGVYEQYF
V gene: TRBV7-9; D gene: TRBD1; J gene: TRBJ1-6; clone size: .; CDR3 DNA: TGTGCCAGCAGCTCCTCCCTAGGGACAGCTAATTCACCCCTCCACTTT; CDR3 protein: CASSSSLGTANSPLHF
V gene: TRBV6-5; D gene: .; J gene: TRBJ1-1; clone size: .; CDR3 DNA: TGTGCCAGCAGTTACGCGCCGAACACTGAAGCTTTCTTT; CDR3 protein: CASSYAPNTEAFF
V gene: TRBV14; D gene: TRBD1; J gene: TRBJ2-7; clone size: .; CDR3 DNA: TGTGCCAGCAGCCGACCCGGGACAGGGAGTGGTTACGAGCAGTACTTC; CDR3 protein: CASSRPGTGSGYEQYF
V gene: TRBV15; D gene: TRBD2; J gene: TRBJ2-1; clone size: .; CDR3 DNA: TGTGCCACCAGCAGAGTGACTAGCGGGGCATACAATGAGCAGTTCTTC; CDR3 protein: CATSRVTSGAYNEQFF
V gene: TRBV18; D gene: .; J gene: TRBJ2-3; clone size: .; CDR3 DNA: TGTGCCAGCTCACCTCGGACAGATAGCACAGATACGCAGTATTTT; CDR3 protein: CASSPRTDSTDTQYF
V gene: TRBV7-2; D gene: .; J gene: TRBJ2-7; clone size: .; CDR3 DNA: TGTGCCAGCAGCTTAGGGCCGCCCTACGAGCAGTACTTC; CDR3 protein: CASSLGPPYEQYF
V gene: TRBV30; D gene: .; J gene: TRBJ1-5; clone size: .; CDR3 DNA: TGTGCCTGGAGTGTACTTCCCCGTCAGCCCCAGCATTTT; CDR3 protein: CAWSVLPRQPQHF
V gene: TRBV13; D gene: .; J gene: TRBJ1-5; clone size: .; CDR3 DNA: TGTGCCAGCAGTCATCAGGGGAGCAATCAGCCCCAGCATTTT; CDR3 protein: CASSHQGSNQPQHF
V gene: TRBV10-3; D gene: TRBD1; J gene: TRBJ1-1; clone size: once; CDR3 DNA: TGTGCCATCACTATAACCGGGACAGGGGAAGCTTTCTTT; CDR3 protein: CAITITGTGEAFF
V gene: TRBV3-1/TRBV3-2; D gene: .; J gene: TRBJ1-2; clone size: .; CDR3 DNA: TGTGCCAGCAGCCAAGATGGTCCTATTGACTATGGCTACACCTTC; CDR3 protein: CASSQDGPIDYGYTF
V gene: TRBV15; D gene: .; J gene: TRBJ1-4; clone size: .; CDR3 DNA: TGTGCCACCAGTTCGGAGGCGTTGGGGTTTAATGAAAAACTGTTTTTT; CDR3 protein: CATSSEALGFNEKLFF
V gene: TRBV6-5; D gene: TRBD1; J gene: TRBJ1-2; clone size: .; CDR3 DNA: TGTGCCAGCAGCAGAGGGACAGGGGCGAACTATGGCTACACCTTC; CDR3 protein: CASSRGTGANYGYTF
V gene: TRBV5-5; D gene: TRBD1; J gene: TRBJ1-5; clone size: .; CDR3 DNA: TGTGCCAGCAGCTTTCGGGACAGGGACAATCAGCCCCAGCATTTT; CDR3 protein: CASSFRDRDNQPQHF
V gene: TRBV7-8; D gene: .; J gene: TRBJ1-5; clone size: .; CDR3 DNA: TGTGCCAGCAGCTTAGCACAGGGAACGATTAGCAATCAGCCCCAGCATTTT; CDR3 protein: CASSLAQGTISNQPQHF
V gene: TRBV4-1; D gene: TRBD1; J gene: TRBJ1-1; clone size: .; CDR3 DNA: TGCGCCAGCAGCCCGGGACAGTTGGGTTTGGGCACCACTGAAGCTTTCTTT; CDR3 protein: CASSPGQLGLGTTEAFF
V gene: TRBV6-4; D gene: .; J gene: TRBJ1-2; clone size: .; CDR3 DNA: TGTGCCAGCAGTGAAAACAGGGCTGGAGGCTACACCTTC; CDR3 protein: CASSENRAGGYTF
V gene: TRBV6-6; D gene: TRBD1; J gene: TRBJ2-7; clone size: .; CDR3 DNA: TGTGCCAGCAGTTACCAACAGGGGGCAGCCTCTGAGCAGTACTTC; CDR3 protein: CASSYQQGAASEQYF